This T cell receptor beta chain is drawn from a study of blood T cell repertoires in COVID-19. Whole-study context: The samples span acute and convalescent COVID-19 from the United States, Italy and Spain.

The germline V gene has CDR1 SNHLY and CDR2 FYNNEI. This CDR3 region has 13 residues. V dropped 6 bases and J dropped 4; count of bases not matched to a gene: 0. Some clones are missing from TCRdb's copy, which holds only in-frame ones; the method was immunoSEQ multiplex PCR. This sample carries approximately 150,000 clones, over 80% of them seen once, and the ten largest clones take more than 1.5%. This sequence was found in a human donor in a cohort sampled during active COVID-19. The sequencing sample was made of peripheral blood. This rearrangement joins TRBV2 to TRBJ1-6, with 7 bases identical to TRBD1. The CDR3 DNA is TGTGCCAGCAGGACAGGGTATAATTCACCCCTCCACTTT. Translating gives CASRTGYNSPLHF.